The rows below give T cell receptor beta chains drawn from one sample of a study of vaccination and CD4 T cells after COVID-19. For these TCRs, the target antigens are not known. TCRdb re-derived calls from the PCR reads in MiXCR, one entry per CDR3 protein. The sample lists 7,500 to 8,500 distinct CDR3 sequences, 61% occurring once. What was sequenced was CD4+ T cells from blood, cultured in vitro. The receptors stem from a human donor who had recovered from COVID-19. CDR3s include the opening cysteine and the closing phenylalanine or tryptophan. A D gene is named only where the DNA matches it firmly. The size of a clone is reported for some rows only, either as once, few or many, or as a class for expanded clones.

abundance	d_gene	j_gene	v_gene	CDR3nt	CDR3aa
NA	NA	TRBJ1-2	TRBV5-4	TGTGCCAGCAGGACCGGGGGCGCGGGTGGCTACACCTTC	CASRTGGAGGYTF
NA	TRBD1	TRBJ1-2	TRBV2	TGTGCCAGCAGGAGGGACAGGGGGCAGGATGGCTACACCTTC	CASRRDRGQDGYTF
NA	NA	TRBJ1-3	TRBV20-1	TGCAGTGCTAGGTCAGCCTCGGGCTCTGGAAACACCATATATTTT	CSARSASGSGNTIYF
NA	NA	TRBJ2-7	TRBV7-2	TGTGCCAGCAGCGCAGACGTGTGGAGGCGGGCTAACTCCTACGAGCAGTACTTC	CASSADVWRRANSYEQYF
NA	NA	TRBJ2-1	TRBV24-1	TGTGCCACCAGTGTGACGGGGACCCCCTTCAATGAGCAGTTCTTC	CATSVTGTPFNEQFF
NA	TRBD2	TRBJ2-1	TRBV7-9	TGTGCCAGCACCGACGGGATCGGGGCTCCGGGCGGGAGCTCCTACAATGAGCAGTTCTTC	CASTDGIGAPGGSSYNEQFF
NA	TRBD2	TRBJ2-1	TRBV12-3/TRBV12-4	TGTGCCAGCCCCCTTCCCCGCGGGAGCGGGTACAATGAGCAGTTCTTC	CASPLPRGSGYNEQFF
NA	NA	TRBJ2-7	TRBV4-1	TGCGCCAGCAGCCAACTCCCTGTAGCGGCCCGGTCCTACGAGCAGTACTTC	CASSQLPVAARSYEQYF
NA	NA	TRBJ1-2	TRBV7-2	TGTGCCAGCAGCTTAGTTGGGCAGGGCGGAGGCGGCTACACCTTC	CASSLVGQGGGGYTF
NA	NA	TRBJ2-7	TRBV6-1	TGTGCCAGCAGTGAAAGCCCTGGCTACGAGCAGTACTTC	CASSESPGYEQYF
few	NA	TRBJ1-5	TRBV19	TGTGCCAGTAGTATGCAAGGGGATAGTCAGCCCCAGCATTTT	CASSMQGDSQPQHF
few	NA	TRBJ1-1	TRBV7-6	TGTGCCAGCAGCTTAGATTGGGGGAAATCTGAAGCTTTCTTT	CASSLDWGKSEAFF
few	NA	TRBJ1-6	TRBV6-1	TGTGCCAGCAGTGAGGGCAGGGAGAGTTCACCCCTCCACTTT	CASSEGRESSPLHF
NA	NA	TRBJ1-2	TRBV29-1	TGCAGCGTTGAAGAGGTCGTACACCGGCCGTCCTTC	CSVEEVVHRPSF
NA	TRBD1	TRBJ1-5	TRBV20-1	TGCAGTGCTAGTCCCGAGGGGGCTTACAATCAGCCCCAGCATTTT	CSASPEGAYNQPQHF
NA	NA	TRBJ2-6	TRBV12-3/TRBV12-4	TGTGCCAGCAGCGACACAGGGTATGGGGCCAACGTCCTGACTTTC	CASSDTGYGANVLTF
NA	NA	TRBJ1-2	TRBV28	TGTGCCAGCAGTTTAATGGACCGCCTTAACTATGGCTACACCTTC	CASSLMDRLNYGYTF
once	NA	TRBJ2-2	TRBV11-2	TGTGCCAGCTCCCGGGCGGCCACCGGGGAGCTGTTTTTT	CASSRAATGELFF
NA	NA	TRBJ1-4	TRBV20-1	TGCAGTGCCCCACCTCAGGGAGTTAATGAAAAACTGTTTTTT	CSAPPQGVNEKLFF
NA	TRBD1	TRBJ2-7	TRBV7-6	TGTGCCAGCAGCCCGGGGGGACAGGGGGCAAGGGAGCAGTACTTC	CASSPGGQGAREQYF
NA	TRBD2	TRBJ2-4	TRBV4-1	TGCGCCAGCAGCCCCGGGGGGGTAGCCAAAAACATTCAGTACTTC	CASSPGGVAKNIQYF
NA	NA	TRBJ1-2	TRBV5-5	TGTGCCAGCAGCTCCCCGACGGCCCACTATGGCTACACCTTC	CASSSPTAHYGYTF
NA	NA	TRBJ1-5	TRBV6-2/TRBV6-3	TGTGCCAGCAACGGACGGACCCGGAATCAGCCCCAGCATTTT	CASNGRTRNQPQHF
NA	NA	TRBJ2-2	TRBV20-1	TGCAGTGCTAGAGTAAATCCTACGTTGGTCAGGACGAACACCGGGGAGCTGTTTTTT	CSARVNPTLVRTNTGELFF
few	TRBD1	TRBJ2-6	TRBV24-1	TGTGCCACCAGTTCGGCGGGCAGGGGGCGAACTGGGGCCAACGTCCTGACTTTC	CATSSAGRGRTGANVLTF
NA	NA	TRBJ1-1	TRBV20-1	TGCAGTGCTAGAGCGACAGAAGTGAACACTGAAGCTTTCTTT	CSARATEVNTEAFF
NA	NA	TRBJ1-2	TRBV20-1	TGCAGTGCTCACGACAACCGGGGTGGCTACACCTTC	CSAHDNRGGYTF
NA	TRBD2	TRBJ2-1	TRBV2	TGTGCCAGCAGCCGAGCAGCGGGAGCGTACAATGAGCAGTTCTTC	CASSRAAGAYNEQFF
NA	TRBD1	TRBJ1-1	TRBV19	TGTGCCAGTAGTTACGGGACAGGGGAAGCTTTCTTT	CASSYGTGEAFF
NA	TRBD2	TRBJ2-1	TRBV24-1	TGTGCCACCAGTGAGGCCGGGACTAGTGCCTACAATGAGCAGTTCTTC	CATSEAGTSAYNEQFF
few	NA	TRBJ1-5	TRBV19	TGTGCCAGTAGTATAGATGCGACAGTAAAAGGCAATCAGCCCCAGCATTTT	CASSIDATVKGNQPQHF
NA	NA	TRBJ2-7	TRBV2	TGTTCAACGTTTCTAGCATCCTACGAGCAGTACTTC	CSTFLASYEQYF
medium-sized	NA	TRBJ1-3	TRBV20-1	TGCAGTGCTCAAGGGTTAGCTGGAAACACCATATATTTT	CSAQGLAGNTIYF
NA	TRBD1	TRBJ1-1	TRBV15	TGTGCCACCAGCAGAACCCGGGACAGGGTGAACACTGAAGCTTTCTTT	CATSRTRDRVNTEAFF
NA	TRBD1	TRBJ2-5	TRBV12-3/TRBV12-4	TGTGCCAGCAGGAGGACAGGCCAAGAGACCCAGTACTTC	CASRRTGQETQYF
NA	NA	TRBJ2-6	TRBV28	TGTGCCAGCAGTAGGGACCCCGGCTCTGGGGCCAACGTCCTGACTTTC	CASSRDPGSGANVLTF
few	NA	TRBJ1-1	TRBV6-1	TGTGCCAGCAGTATCGAGGGGGGCTTCACTGAAGCTTTCTTT	CASSIEGGFTEAFF
NA	NA	TRBJ1-1	TRBV7-6	TGTGCCAGCAGCCCGCTGCAGGGAACTGAAGCTTTCTTT	CASSPLQGTEAFF
NA	NA	TRBJ2-1	TRBV28	TGTGCCAGCAGTTTAATCAGCTACAATGAGCAGTTCTTC	CASSLISYNEQFF
NA	NA	TRBJ2-7	TRBV6-1	TGTGCCAGCAGTCGGTTGACAGGAACATACGAGCAGTACTTC	CASSRLTGTYEQYF
NA	NA	TRBJ1-1	TRBV19	TGTGCCAGTAGAACTCGGGTACAGATAAACACTGAAGCTTTCTTT	CASRTRVQINTEAFF
few	NA	TRBJ1-4	TRBV20-1	TGCAGTGCTAGAGATGTCAAGACGTCTAATGAAAAACTGTTTTTT	CSARDVKTSNEKLFF
NA	TRBD1	TRBJ1-4	TRBV7-9	TGTGCCAGCAGCTTAGGACAGGGCGTTGGAAAACTGTTTTTT	CASSLGQGVGKLFF
NA	TRBD1	TRBJ1-2	TRBV7-9	TGTGCCAGCAGCTTTTCCGGGACAGGGTATGGCTACACCTTC	CASSFSGTGYGYTF